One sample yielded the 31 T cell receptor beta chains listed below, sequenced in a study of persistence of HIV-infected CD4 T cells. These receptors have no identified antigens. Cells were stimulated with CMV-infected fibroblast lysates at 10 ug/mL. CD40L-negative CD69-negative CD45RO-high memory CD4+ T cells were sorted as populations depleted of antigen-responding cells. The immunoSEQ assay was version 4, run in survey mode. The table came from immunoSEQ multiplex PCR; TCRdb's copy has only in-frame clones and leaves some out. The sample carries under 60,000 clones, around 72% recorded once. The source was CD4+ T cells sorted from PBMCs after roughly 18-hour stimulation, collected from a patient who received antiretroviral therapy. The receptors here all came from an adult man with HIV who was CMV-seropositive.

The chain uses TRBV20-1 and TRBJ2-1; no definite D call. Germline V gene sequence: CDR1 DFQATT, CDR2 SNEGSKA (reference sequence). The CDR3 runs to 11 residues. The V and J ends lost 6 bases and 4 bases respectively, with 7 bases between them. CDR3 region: CSADLYNEQFF. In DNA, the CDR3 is TGCAGTGCGGATCTATACAATGAGCAGTTCTTC.

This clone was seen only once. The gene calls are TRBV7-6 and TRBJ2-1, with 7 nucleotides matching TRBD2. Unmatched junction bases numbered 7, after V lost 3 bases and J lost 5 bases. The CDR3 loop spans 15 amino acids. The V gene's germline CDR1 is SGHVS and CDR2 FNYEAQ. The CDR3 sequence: CASSFKRGGDNEQFF. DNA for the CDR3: TGTGCCAGCAGCTTCAAGCGGGGCGGTGACAATGAGCAGTTCTTC.

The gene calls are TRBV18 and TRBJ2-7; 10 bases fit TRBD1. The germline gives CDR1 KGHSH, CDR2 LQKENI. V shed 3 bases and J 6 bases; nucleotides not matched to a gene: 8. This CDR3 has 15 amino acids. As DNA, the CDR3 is TGTGCCAGCTCACCGACAGGACAGGGGGTCAGCGAGCAGTACTTC. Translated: CASSPTGQGVSEQYF.

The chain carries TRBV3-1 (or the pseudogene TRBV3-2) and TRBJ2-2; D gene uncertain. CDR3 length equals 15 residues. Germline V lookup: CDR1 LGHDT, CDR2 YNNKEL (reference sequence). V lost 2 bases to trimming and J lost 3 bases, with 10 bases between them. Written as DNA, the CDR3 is TGTGCCAGCAGCCAACCGGGTATCGACACCGGGGAGCTGTTTTTT. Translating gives CASSQPGIDTGELFF.

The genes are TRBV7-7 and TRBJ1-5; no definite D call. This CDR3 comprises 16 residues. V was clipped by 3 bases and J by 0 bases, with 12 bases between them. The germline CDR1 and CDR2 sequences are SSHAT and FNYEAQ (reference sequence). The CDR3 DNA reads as TGTGCCAGCAGCTTGCTCGGACCATATAGCAATCAGCCCCAGCATTTT. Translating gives CASSLLGPYSNQPQHF.

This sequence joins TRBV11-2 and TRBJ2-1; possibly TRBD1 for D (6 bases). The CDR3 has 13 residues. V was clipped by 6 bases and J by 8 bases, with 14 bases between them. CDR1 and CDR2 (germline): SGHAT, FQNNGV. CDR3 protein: CASRSRGWHEQFF. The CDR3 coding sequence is TGTGCCAGCAGGTCCAGGGGTTGGCATGAGCAGTTCTTC.

The CDR3 protein is CASSPSFGVEDGYTF. CDR3 nucleotide sequence: TGTGCCAGCTCACCAAGTTTTGGGGTTGAAGATGGCTACACCTTC. The J gene is TRBJ1-2, the V gene TRBV18; no clear D. Trimming removed 2 bases from V and 6 bases from J, with 16 bases in between. Germline V gene sequence: CDR1 KGHSH, CDR2 LQKENI. The CDR3 spans 15 residues.

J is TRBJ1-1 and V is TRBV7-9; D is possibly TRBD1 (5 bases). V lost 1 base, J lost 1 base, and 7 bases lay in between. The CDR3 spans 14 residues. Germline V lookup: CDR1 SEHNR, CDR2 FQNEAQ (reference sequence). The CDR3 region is CASSLDGTNTEAFF. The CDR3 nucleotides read TGTGCCAGCAGCTTAGATGGGACGAACACTGAAGCTTTCTTT.

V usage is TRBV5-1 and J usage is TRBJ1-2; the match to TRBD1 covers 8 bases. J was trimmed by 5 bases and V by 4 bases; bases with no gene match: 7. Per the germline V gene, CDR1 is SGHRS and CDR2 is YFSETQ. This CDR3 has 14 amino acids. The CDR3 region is CASSTWTGKYGYTF. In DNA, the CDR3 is TGCGCCAGCAGCACGTGGACAGGGAAGTATGGCTACACCTTC.

The CDR3 DNA is TGTGCCAGTAGTCCCGCCGGGGCCTATAAGTTCTTC. Its protein product is CASSPAGAYKFF. The chain combines TRBV19 with TRBJ2-1, with D tentatively TRBD1 or TRBD2 (5 bases each). Germline loops: CDR1 LNHDA, CDR2 SQIVND (reference sequence). The V and J ends lost 5 bases and 14 bases respectively, with 16 bases between them. CDR3 length: 12 amino acids.

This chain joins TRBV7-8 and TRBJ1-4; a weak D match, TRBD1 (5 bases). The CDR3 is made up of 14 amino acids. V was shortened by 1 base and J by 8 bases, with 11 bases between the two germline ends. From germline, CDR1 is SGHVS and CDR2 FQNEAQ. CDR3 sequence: CASSLEAGREKLFF. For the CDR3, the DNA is TGTGCCAGCAGCTTAGAGGCAGGGCGAGAAAAACTGTTTTTT.

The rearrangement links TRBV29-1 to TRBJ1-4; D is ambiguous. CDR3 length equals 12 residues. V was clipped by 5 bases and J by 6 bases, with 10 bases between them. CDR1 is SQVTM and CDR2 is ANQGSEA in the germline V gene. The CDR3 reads CSVPSSDEKLFF. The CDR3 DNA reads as TGCAGCGTTCCTTCCTCTGATGAAAAACTGTTTTTT.

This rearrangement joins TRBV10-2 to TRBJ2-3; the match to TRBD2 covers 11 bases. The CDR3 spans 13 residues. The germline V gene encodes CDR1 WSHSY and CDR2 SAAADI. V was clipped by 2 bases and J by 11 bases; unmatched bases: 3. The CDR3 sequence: CASSEVTSGRQYF. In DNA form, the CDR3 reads TGCGCCAGCAGTGAGGTAACTAGCGGGAGGCAGTATTTT.

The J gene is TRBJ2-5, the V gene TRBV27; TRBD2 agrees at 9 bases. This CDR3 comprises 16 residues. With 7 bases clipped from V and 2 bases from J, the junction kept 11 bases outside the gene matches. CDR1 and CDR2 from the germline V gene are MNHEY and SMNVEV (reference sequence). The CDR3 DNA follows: TGTGCCAGCACCCCCAGGGGAGCGGGGGGTCAAGAGACCCAGTACTTC. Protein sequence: CASTPRGAGGQETQYF.

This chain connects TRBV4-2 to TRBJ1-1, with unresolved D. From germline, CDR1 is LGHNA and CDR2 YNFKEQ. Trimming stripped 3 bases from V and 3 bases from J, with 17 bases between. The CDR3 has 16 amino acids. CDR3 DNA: TGTGCCAGCAGCCACCCCGGCCGCACTGGCGACACTGAAGCTTTCTTT. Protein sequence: CASSHPGRTGDTEAFF.

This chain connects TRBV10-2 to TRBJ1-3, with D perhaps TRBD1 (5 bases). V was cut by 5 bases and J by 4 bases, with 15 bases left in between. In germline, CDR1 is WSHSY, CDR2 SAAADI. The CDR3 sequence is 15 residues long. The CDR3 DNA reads TGCGCCAGCAGTATCTATGGGGCAGGGGGAAACACCATATATTTT. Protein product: CASSIYGAGGNTIYF.

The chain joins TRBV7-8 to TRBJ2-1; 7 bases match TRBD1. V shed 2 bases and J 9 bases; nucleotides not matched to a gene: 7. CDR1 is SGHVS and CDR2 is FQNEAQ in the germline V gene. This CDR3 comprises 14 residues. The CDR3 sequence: CASSLRQGLSEQFF. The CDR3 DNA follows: TGTGCCAGCAGCTTACGACAGGGTTTAAGTGAGCAGTTCTTC.

In nucleotides, the CDR3 is TGCGCCAGCAGCAATAAACAGGGTCAGCCCCAGCATTTT. This translates into CASSNKQGQPQHF. This chain joins TRBV5-1 and TRBJ1-5, with a possible D match to TRBD1 (6 bases). V lost 4 bases and J lost 6, with 11 bases in between. The CDR3 has 13 residues. CDR1 is SGHRS and CDR2 is YFSETQ in the germline V gene.

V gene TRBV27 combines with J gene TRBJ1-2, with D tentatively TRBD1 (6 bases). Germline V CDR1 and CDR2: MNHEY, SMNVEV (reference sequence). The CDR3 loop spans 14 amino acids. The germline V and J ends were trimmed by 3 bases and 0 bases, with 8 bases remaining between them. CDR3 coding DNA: TGTGCCAGCAGTTTTAAGGGGGCTAACTATGGCTACACCTTC. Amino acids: CASSFKGANYGYTF.

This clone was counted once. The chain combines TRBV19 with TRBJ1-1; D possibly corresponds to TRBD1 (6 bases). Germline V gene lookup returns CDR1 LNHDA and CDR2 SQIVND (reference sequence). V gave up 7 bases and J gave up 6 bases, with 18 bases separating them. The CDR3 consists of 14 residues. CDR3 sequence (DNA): TGTGCCAGTACCGGCCGGGGGCGGAGGGCTGAAGCTTTCTTT. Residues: CASTGRGRRAEAFF. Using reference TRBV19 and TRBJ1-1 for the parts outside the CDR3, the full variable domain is DGGITQSPKYLFRKEGQNVTLSCEQNLNHDAMYWYRQDPGQGLRLIYYSQIVNDFQKGDIAEGYSVSREKKESFPLTVTSAQKNPTAFYLCASTGRGRRAEAFFGQGTRLTVV.

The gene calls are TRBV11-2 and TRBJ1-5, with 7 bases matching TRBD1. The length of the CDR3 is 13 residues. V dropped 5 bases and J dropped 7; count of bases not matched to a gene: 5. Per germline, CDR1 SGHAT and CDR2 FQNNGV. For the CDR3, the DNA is TGTGCCAGCAGCCGGGACAGAGGGCAGCCCCAGCATTTT. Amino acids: CASSRDRGQPQHF.

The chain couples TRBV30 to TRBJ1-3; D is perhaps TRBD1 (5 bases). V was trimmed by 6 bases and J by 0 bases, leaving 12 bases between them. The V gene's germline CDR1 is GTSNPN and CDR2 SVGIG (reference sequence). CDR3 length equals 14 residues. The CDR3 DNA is TGTGCCTGTCGAGGTGGGGGCTCTGGAAACACCATATATTTT. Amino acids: CACRGGGSGNTIYF. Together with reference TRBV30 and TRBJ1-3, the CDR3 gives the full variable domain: SQTIHQWPATLVQPVGSPLSLECTVEGTSNPNLYWYRQAAGRGLQLLFYSVGIGQISSEVPQNLSASRPQDRQFILSSKKLLLSDSGFYLCACRGGGSGNTIYFGEGSWLTVV.

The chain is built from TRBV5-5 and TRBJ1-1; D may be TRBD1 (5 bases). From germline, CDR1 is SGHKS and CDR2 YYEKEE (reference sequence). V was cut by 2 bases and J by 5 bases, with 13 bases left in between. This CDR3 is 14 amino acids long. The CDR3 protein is CASSFLGEGTEAFF. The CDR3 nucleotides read TGTGCCAGCAGCTTTCTGGGGGAGGGGACTGAAGCTTTCTTT.

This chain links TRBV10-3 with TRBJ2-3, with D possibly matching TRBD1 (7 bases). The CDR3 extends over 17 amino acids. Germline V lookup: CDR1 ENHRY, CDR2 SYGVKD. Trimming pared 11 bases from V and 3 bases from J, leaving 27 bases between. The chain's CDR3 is CAATSQGGPLRTDTQYF. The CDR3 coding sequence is TGTGCCGCCACGTCCCAGGGGGGCCCTCTCCGGACAGATACGCAGTATTTT.

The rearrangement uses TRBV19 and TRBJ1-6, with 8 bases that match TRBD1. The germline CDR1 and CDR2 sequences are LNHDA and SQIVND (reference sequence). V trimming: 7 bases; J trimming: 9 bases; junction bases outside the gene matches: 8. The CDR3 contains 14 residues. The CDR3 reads CASTQGAGGSPLHF. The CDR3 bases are TGTGCCAGTACTCAGGGGGCAGGGGGTTCACCCCTCCACTTT.

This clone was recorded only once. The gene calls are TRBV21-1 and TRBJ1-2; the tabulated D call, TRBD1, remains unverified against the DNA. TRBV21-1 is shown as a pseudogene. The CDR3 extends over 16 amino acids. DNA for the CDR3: TGTGCCAGCAGTCAGAATCGGCAGGCTGCTAACTATGGCTACACCTTC. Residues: CASSQNRQAANYGYTF.

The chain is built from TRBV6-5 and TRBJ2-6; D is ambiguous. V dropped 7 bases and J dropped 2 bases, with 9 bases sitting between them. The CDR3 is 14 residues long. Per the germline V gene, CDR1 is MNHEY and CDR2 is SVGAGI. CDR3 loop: CASTMTAGANVLTF. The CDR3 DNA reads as TGTGCCAGCACCATGACGGCTGGGGCCAACGTCCTGACTTTC.

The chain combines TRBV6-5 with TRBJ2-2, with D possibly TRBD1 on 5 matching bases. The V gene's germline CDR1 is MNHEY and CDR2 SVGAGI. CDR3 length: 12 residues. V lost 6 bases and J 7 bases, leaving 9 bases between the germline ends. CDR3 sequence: CASRGPGGELFF. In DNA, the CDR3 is TGTGCCAGCAGGGGGCCAGGCGGGGAGCTGTTTTTT.

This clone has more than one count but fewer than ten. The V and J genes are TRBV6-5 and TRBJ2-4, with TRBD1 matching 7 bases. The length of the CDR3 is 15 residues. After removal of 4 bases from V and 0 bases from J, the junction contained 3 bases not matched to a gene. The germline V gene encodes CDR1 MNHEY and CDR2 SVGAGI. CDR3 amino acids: CASSWTGGAKNIQYF. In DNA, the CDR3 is TGTGCCAGCAGTTGGACAGGAGGAGCCAAAAACATTCAGTACTTC.

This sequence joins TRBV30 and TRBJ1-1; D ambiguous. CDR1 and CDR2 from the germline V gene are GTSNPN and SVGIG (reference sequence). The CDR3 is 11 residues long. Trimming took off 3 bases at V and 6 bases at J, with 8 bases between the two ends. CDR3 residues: CAWSPRAEAFF. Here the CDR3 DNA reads TGTGCCTGGAGCCCTAGGGCTGAAGCTTTCTTT.

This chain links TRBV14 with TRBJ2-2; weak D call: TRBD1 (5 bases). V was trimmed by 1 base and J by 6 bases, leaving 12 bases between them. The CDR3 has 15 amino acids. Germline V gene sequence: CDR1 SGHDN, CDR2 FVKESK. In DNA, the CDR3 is TGTGCCAGCAGCCAAGGTTCGCCCAGGGCCGGGGAGCTGTTTTTT. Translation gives CASSQGSPRAGELFF.